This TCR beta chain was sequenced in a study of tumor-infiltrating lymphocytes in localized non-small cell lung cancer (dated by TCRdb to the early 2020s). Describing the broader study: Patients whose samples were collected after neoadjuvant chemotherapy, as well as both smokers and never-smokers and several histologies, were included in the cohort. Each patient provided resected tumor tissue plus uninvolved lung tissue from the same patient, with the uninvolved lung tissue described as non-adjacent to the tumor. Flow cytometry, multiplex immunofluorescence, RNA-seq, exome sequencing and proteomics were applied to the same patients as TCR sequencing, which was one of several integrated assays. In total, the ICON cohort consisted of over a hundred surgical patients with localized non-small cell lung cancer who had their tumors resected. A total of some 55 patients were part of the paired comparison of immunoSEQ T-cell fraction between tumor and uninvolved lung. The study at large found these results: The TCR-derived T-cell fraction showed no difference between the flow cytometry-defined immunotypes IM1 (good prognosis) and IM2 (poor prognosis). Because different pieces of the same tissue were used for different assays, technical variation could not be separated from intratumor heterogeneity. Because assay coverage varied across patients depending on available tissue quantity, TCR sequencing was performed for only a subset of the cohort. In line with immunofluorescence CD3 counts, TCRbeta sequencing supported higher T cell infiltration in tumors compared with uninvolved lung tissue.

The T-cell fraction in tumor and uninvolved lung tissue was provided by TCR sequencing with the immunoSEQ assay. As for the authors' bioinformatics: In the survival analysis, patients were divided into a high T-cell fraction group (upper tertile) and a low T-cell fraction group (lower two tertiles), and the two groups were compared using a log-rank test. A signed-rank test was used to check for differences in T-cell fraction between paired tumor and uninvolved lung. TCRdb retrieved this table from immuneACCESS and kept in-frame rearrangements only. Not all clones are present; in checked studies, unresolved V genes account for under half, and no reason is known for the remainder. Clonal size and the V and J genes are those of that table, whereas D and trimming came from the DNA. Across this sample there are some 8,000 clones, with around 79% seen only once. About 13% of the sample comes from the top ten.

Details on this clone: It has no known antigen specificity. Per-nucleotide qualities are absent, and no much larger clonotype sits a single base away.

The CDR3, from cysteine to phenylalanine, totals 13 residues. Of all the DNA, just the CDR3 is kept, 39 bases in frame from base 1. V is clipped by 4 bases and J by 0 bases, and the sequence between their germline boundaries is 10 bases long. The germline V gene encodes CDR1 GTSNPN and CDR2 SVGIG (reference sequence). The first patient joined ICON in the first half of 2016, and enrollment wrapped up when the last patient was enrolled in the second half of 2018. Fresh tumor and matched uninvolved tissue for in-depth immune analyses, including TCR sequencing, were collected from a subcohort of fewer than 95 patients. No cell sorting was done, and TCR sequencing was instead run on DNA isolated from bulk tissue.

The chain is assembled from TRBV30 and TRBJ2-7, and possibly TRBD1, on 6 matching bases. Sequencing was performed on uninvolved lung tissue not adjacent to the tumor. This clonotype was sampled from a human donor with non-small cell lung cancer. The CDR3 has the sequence CAWNRELSYEQYF. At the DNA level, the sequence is TGTGCCTGGAACAGGGAGCTCTCCTACGAGCAGTACTTC.